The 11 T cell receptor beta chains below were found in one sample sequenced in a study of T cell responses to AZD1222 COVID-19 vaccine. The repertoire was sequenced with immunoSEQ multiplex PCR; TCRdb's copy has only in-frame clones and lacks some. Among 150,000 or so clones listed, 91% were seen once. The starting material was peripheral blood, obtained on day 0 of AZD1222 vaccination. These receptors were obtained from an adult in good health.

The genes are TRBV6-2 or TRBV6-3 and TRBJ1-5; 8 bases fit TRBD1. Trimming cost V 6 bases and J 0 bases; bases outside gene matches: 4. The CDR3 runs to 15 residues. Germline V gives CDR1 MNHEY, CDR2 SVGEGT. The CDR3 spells CASSKTGGSNQPQHF. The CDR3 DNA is TGTGCCAGCAGCAAAACAGGGGGTAGCAATCAGCCCCAGCATTTT.

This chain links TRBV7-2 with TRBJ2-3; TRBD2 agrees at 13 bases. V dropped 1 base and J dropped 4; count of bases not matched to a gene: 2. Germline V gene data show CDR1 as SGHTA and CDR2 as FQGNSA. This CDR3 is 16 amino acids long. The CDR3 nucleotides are TGTGCCAGCAGCTTAGGACTAGCGGGGGGCTCAGATACGCAGTATTTT. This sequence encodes CASSLGLAGGSDTQYF. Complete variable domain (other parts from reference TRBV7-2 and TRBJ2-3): GAGVSQSPSNKVTEKGKDVELRCDPISGHTALYWYRQSLGQGLEFLIYFQGNSAPDKSGLPSDRFSAERTGGSVSTLTIQRTQQEDSAVYLCASSLGLAGGSDTQYFGPGTRLTVL.

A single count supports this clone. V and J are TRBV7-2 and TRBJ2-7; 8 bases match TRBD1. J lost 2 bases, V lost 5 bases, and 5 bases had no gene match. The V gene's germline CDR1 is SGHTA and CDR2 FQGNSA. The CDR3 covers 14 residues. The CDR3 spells CASSPRQGPYEQYF. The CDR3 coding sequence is TGTGCCAGCAGCCCCCGACAGGGGCCCTACGAGCAGTACTTC.

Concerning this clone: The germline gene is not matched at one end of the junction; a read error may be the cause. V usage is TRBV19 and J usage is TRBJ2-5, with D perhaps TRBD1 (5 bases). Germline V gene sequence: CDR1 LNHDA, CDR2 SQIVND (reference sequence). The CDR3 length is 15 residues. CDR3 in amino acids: CASSRSTAIQEAQYF. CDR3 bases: TGTGCCAGTAGTCGCTCGACAGCCATCCAAGAGGCCCAGTACTTC.

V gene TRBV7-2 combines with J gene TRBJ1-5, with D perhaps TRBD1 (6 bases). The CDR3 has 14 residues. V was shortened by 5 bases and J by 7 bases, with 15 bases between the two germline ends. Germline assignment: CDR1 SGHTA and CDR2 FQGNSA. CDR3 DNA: TGTGCCAGCAGCCCCGGAGGGGGTAACCAGCCCCAGCATTTT. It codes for CASSPGGGNQPQHF.

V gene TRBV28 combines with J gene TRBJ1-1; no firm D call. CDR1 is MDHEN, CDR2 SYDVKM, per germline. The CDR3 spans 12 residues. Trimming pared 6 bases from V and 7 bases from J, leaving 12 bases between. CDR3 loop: CASSVRVLEAFF. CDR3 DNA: TGTGCCAGCAGCGTAAGGGTACTTGAAGCTTTCTTT.

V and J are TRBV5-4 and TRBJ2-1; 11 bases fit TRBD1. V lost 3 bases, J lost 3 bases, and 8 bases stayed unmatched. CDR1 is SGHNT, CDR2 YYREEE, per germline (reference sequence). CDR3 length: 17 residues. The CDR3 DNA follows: TGTGCCAGCAGCTCGACCGGACAGGGGGCTATCTACAATGAGCAGTTCTTC. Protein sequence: CASSSTGQGAIYNEQFF.

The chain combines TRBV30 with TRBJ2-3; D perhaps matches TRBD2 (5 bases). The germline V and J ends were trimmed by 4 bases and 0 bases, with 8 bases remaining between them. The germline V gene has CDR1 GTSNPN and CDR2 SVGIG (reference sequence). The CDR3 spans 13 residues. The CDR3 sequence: CAWKEDSTDTQYF. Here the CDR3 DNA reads TGTGCCTGGAAGGAGGACAGCACAGATACGCAGTATTTT.

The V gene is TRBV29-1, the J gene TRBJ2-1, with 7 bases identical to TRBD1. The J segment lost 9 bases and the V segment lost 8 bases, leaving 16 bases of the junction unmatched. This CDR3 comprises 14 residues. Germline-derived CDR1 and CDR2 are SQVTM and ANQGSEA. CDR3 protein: CSTRQGGLGGEQFF. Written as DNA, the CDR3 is TGCAGCACGAGACAGGGTGGGCTTGGGGGTGAGCAGTTCTTC.

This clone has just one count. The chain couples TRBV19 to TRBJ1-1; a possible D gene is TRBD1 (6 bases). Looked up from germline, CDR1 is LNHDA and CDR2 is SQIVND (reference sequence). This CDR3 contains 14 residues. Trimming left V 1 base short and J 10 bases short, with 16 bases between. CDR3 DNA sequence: TGTGCCAGTAGTATAGGGGACGCGACAGGACGAGCTTTCTTT. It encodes CASSIGDATGRAFF.

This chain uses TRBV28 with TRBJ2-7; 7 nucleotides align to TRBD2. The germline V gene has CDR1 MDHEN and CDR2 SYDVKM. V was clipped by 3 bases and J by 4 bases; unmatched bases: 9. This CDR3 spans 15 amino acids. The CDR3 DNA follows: TGTGCCAGCAGTTTCGTCCGGGGCGGGAGATACGAGCAGTACTTC. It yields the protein CASSFVRGGRYEQYF.